Below, 14 T cell receptor beta chains from the same sample are listed, as sequenced in a study of CXCR3-negative and CXCR3-positive naive CD8 T cells. The libraries of TRB cDNA were prepared using 5' RACE with UMI labels. Reprocessing the 5' RACE reads, TCRdb reports a single entry for every CDR3 protein and omits DNA. Recorded for this sample: some 7,400 distinct CDR3 sequences. The sequencing sample was made of naive CXCR3- CD8+ T cells from blood. Subset reported: CD45RO-CCR7+CD27+CD95- naive CD8+ T cells lacking CXCR3 (TNR3-). The receptors derive from a human donor in good health. Some clones in this sample may be carry-over from other donors' samples.

Judged by frequency, this clonotype is medium-sized. The V gene is TRBV6-1, the J gene TRBJ2-7; TCRdb's assignment of TRBD2 cannot be checked, as there is no DNA. Looked up from germline, CDR1 is MNHNS and CDR2 is SASEGT. This CDR3 spans 15 amino acids. CDR3: CASSVGQGLIYEQYF.

The chain's CDR3 is CASSFIPGQGANEQYF. The rearrangement links TRBV4-2 to TRBJ2-7; TCRdb indicates TRBD1, and absent DNA this call remains unverified. The V gene's germline CDR1 is LGHNA and CDR2 YNFKEQ. The CDR3 totals 16 residues.

The chain carries TRBV6-2 or TRBV6-3 and TRBJ1-2; as DNA is missing, the TRBD1 call by TCRdb cannot be tested. The CDR3 is 15 amino acids. The V gene's germline CDR1 is MNHEY and CDR2 SVGEGT. CDR3 sequence: CASNEDRPNNYGYTF.

By frequency, this clonotype registers medium-sized. The CDR3 loop reads CSAIKMSDSEAFF. V usage is TRBV20-1 and J usage is TRBJ1-1; TCRdb names TRBD1, which stays unverified in the absence of DNA. The CDR3 covers 13 residues. CDR1 DFQATT and CDR2 SNEGSKA come from the germline V gene (reference sequence).

This clonotype ranks as medium-sized in terms of frequency. V and J are TRBV5-1 and TRBJ2-5. This CDR3 has 12 amino acids. Germline assignment: CDR1 SGHRS and CDR2 YFSETQ. The CDR3 loop reads CASSNTQETQYF.

Considering frequency, this clonotype is medium-sized (0.01 to 0.1%). The genes are TRBV5-5 and TRBJ1-1; TCRdb indicates TRBD1, and absent DNA this call remains unverified. This CDR3 is built from 14 residues. Germline loops: CDR1 SGHKS, CDR2 YYEKEE (reference sequence). This CDR3 is CASSLVGGWEIAFF.

The V gene is TRBV10-3, the J gene TRBJ1-1. CDR3 size: 13 residues. The germline V gene has CDR1 ENHRY and CDR2 SYGVKD. The CDR3 region is CAISESGDTEAFF.

This clonotype registers medium-sized by frequency. V gene TRBV14 combines with J gene TRBJ2-3. CDR3 length equals 13 residues. Germline V CDR1 and CDR2: SGHDN, FVKESK. The CDR3: CASSPTGTDTQYF.

Measured by frequency, this clonotype is medium-sized. CDR3 amino acids: CASSYEQGYEQYF. The chain joins TRBV6-6 to TRBJ2-7; TCRdb's D gene call, TRBD1, goes unchecked for lack of DNA. The CDR3 loop spans 13 amino acids. The germline gives CDR1 MNHNY, CDR2 SVGAGI (reference sequence).

Frequency places this clonotype as medium-sized. The J gene is TRBJ2-7, the V gene TRBV25-1. CDR1 and CDR2 (germline): MGHDK, SYGVNS. This CDR3 spans 15 amino acids. The CDR3 loop is CASSAQTRLGHEQYF.

CDR3 amino acids: CASHASGTDTQYF. This chain uses TRBV21-1 with TRBJ2-3; TCRdb returns TRBD2, unconfirmable since there is no DNA. TRBV21-1 is a listed pseudogene. The CDR3 has 13 amino acids.

The rearrangement links TRBV28 to TRBJ2-7; the TCRdb call, TRBD1, lacks DNA for checking. Germline CDR1 and CDR2: MDHEN and SYDVKM. The CDR3 contains 14 residues. CDR3: CASSRDRFFNEQYF.

This clonotype is labeled medium-sized based on frequency. V and J are TRBV9 and TRBJ2-1. This CDR3 has 13 amino acids. Germline assignment: CDR1 SGDLS and CDR2 YYNGEE. The chain's CDR3 is CASSVGPHNEQFF.

Its frequency marks this clonotype as medium-sized. This chain links TRBV7-3 with TRBJ2-2; TCRdb names TRBD1, which stays unverified in the absence of DNA. Germline V gene sequence: CDR1 SGHTA, CDR2 FQGTGA. The CDR3 contains 15 residues. The CDR3 here is CASSLRTQGAGELFF.